The 22 T cell receptor beta chains below all came from one sample that was sequenced in a study of control samples from healthy donors and cancer patients. Only in-frame clones appear in the TCRdb table, and some are missing; sequencing was by immunoSEQ multiplex PCR. Here the sample spans 70,000 to 100,000 clones, about 89% being singletons. Sequenced: blood. These TCRs come from a woman aged 60-70 years in good health.

The V gene is TRBV5-1, the J gene TRBJ2-1; D gene unclear. The V end was cut by 0 bases, the J end by 6 bases, with 13 bases between. CDR3 length: 15 amino acids. Germline V gives CDR1 SGHRS, CDR2 YFSETQ. CDR3 residues: CASSLVGLEANEQFF. In DNA, the CDR3 is TGCGCCAGCAGCTTGGTAGGGTTAGAGGCCAATGAGCAGTTCTTC.

The CDR3 DNA reads TGTGCCAGCGGGGTGTCTGACCAGAACACTGAAGCTTTCTTT. It yields the protein CASGVSDQNTEAFF. This chain connects TRBV2 to TRBJ1-1; D is undetermined. Germline-derived CDR1 and CDR2 are SNHLY and FYNNEI. The CDR3 extends over 14 amino acids. Deletions cut 8 bases from V and 1 base from J, with 14 bases between.

CDR3 protein: CASSIRDRAANTIYF. As DNA, the CDR3 is TGTGCCAGCAGCATCCGGGACAGGGCCGCCAACACCATATATTTT. The V gene is TRBV11-3, the J gene TRBJ1-3; 9 nucleotides align to TRBD1. The junction had 9 bases not matched to a gene; V was cut back by 5 bases and J by 7 bases. From germline, CDR1 is SGHNT and CDR2 YENEEA. The CDR3 consists of 15 residues.

The chain has TRBV11-2 and TRBJ1-5; D unclear. Germline V lookup: CDR1 SGHAT, CDR2 FQNNGV. This CDR3 region has 16 residues. Trimming took off 0 bases at V and 2 bases at J, with 11 bases between the two ends. In nucleotides, the CDR3 is TGTGCCAGCAGCTTAGATTTCCAGGATGGCAATCAGCCCCAGCATTTT. Its protein product is CASSLDFQDGNQPQHF.

The V and J genes are TRBV5-1 and TRBJ2-3, with D possibly TRBD2 on 7 matching bases. Trimming left V 3 bases short and J 2 bases short, with 13 bases between. Germline V gene sequence: CDR1 SGHRS, CDR2 YFSETQ. This CDR3 is 15 amino acids long. The CDR3 loop is CASSYQGTNTDTQYF. CDR3 nucleotide sequence: TGCGCCAGCAGCTATCAGGGGACTAACACAGATACGCAGTATTTT.

The J gene is TRBJ2-3, the V gene TRBV12-3 or TRBV12-4, with a tentative D call TRBD2 (6 bases). This CDR3 contains 13 residues. Trimming took off 7 bases at V and 8 bases at J, with 16 bases between the two ends. For the CDR3, the DNA is TGTGCCAGCACCCGGGACTCCGTAAGTACGCAGTATTTT. This sequence encodes CASTRDSVSTQYF.

The chain has TRBV5-6 and TRBJ1-5; no definite D call. V was pared by 4 bases and J by 4 bases, with 12 bases between. The CDR3 totals 14 residues. Germline V gene lookup returns CDR1 SGHDT and CDR2 YYEEEE. The CDR3 nucleotides are TGTGCCAGCAGCCGTTTATTGGGGAATCAGCCCCAGCATTTT. It is translated as CASSRLLGNQPQHF.

The rearrangement uses TRBV5-1 and TRBJ2-1, with TRBD2 matching 12 bases. The V gene end was trimmed by 3 bases and the J gene end by 4 bases; junction bases not matched to a gene: 2. This CDR3 has 15 amino acids. Germline assignment: CDR1 SGHRS and CDR2 YFSETQ. The CDR3 loop is CASSSTSGSYNEQFF. The CDR3 DNA reads as TGCGCCAGCAGCTCGACTAGCGGGAGTTACAATGAGCAGTTCTTC.

The rearrangement joins TRBV18 to TRBJ1-1; D is uncertain. CDR3 length: 12 amino acids. V lost 1 base to trimming and J lost 11 bases, with 11 bases between them. In germline, CDR1 is KGHSH, CDR2 LQKENI. The CDR3 sequence is CASSPQVGMAFF. The CDR3 bases are TGTGCCAGCTCACCACAGGTTGGTATGGCTTTCTTT. The entire variable domain, with the rest obtained from reference TRBV18 and TRBJ1-1, is as follows: NAGVMQNPRHLVRRRGQEARLRCSPMKGHSHVYWYRQLPEEGLKFMVYLQKENIIDESGMPKERFSAEFPKEGPSILRIQQVVRGDSAAYFCASSPQVGMAFFGQGTRLTVV.

The chain is built from TRBV10-2 and TRBJ2-5; D is undetermined. The CDR3 totals 15 residues. The germline V gene has CDR1 WSHSY and CDR2 SAAADI. Trimming cost V 2 bases and J 1 base, with 11 bases left between them. The CDR3 protein is CASSESGPTQETQYF. Here the CDR3 DNA reads TGCGCCAGCAGTGAGAGTGGGCCCACCCAAGAGACCCAGTACTTC.

The V gene is TRBV2, the J gene TRBJ1-3; maybe TRBD1 (5 bases). Germline V CDR1 and CDR2: SNHLY, FYNNEI. The CDR3 spans 13 residues. Trimming removed 7 bases at V and 2 bases at J, with 9 bases between. Written as DNA, the CDR3 is TGTGCCAGCAATCGGGGACCTGGAAACACCATATATTTT. Amino acids: CASNRGPGNTIYF.

This clone was seen once. V and J are TRBV30 and TRBJ2-7; 7 positions agree with TRBD2. Germline lookup yields CDR1 GTSNPN and CDR2 SVGIG (reference sequence). The CDR3 contains 14 residues. The V gene end was trimmed by 4 bases and the J gene end by 5 bases; junction bases not matched to a gene: 11. The CDR3 bases are TGTGCCTGGAACCCCTGGGAGGGTATCAACGAGCAGTACTTC. This sequence encodes CAWNPWEGINEQYF.

The V call is TRBV10-3, the J call TRBJ2-1; 13 nucleotides line up with TRBD2. CDR1 is ENHRY, CDR2 SYGVKD, per germline. The CDR3 is 16 residues long. Trimming at V came to 4 bases and at J to 7 bases, leaving 7 bases not matched to a gene. The chain's CDR3 is CAISVTSGRVRNEQFF. DNA of the CDR3: TGTGCCATCAGTGTAACTAGCGGGAGGGTTCGAAATGAGCAGTTCTTC.

The rearrangement joins TRBV14 to TRBJ2-3; 8 bases fit TRBD1. The trim removed 4 bases at V and 5 bases at J, leaving 11 bases unmatched. The CDR3 is 16 residues long. Germline assignment: CDR1 SGHDN and CDR2 FVKESK. The CDR3 sequence: CASSLRTGRTVDTQYF. Written as DNA, the CDR3 is TGTGCCAGCAGCCTTCGGACAGGGCGTACGGTAGATACGCAGTATTTT.

This chain joins TRBV28 and TRBJ1-1; D is uncertain. Germline V CDR1 and CDR2: MDHEN, SYDVKM. Trimming pared 5 bases from V and 3 bases from J, leaving 10 bases between. CDR3 length: 13 amino acids. The CDR3 region is CASSPGSHTEAFF. The CDR3 nucleotides read TGTGCCAGCAGTCCCGGGTCCCACACTGAAGCTTTCTTT.

This chain uses TRBV7-8 with TRBJ2-7; no definite D call. The CDR3 is 14 amino acids. Trimming shortened V by 6 bases and J by 5 bases, and 17 bases separated the two germline ends. CDR1 is SGHVS and CDR2 is FQNEAQ in the germline V gene. CDR3 sequence reads: CASRRSLNLDEQYF. In DNA form, the CDR3 reads TGTGCCAGCAGGCGGAGCCTGAATTTGGACGAGCAGTACTTC.

The rearrangement links TRBV5-5 to TRBJ1-2; D uncertain. V gave up 0 bases and J gave up 2 bases, with 5 bases separating them. This CDR3 contains 13 residues. The germline CDR1 and CDR2 sequences are SGHKS and YYEKEE (reference sequence). In DNA, the CDR3 is TGTGCCAGCAGCTTGGTAGGAAACTATGGCTACACCTTC. Its protein product is CASSLVGNYGYTF.

V and J are TRBV5-1 and TRBJ2-6; unclear D gene. V was trimmed by 6 bases and J by 0 bases, leaving 7 bases between them. The CDR3 has 14 residues. Germline CDR1 and CDR2: SGHRS and YFSETQ. DNA of the CDR3: TGCGCCAGCAAGCTGTACTCTGGGGCCAACGTCCTGACTTTC. Translation: CASKLYSGANVLTF.

The chain couples TRBV19 to TRBJ1-4; D not resolved. V was clipped by 3 bases and J by 7 bases, with 6 bases between them. Germline V CDR1 and CDR2: LNHDA, SQIVND (reference sequence). This CDR3 is built from 12 residues. The CDR3 spells CASSISSEKLFF. CDR3 sequence (DNA): TGTGCCAGTAGTATCTCATCTGAAAAACTGTTTTTT.

The gene calls are TRBV2 and TRBJ2-2; 14 nucleotides match TRBD2. Trimming took 10 bases from V and 5 from J; bases not matched to a gene: 15. Germline assignment: CDR1 SNHLY and CDR2 FYNNEI. The CDR3 totals 18 residues. This CDR3 is CATPRTTSGGAWTGELFF. CDR3 sequence (DNA): TGTGCCACCCCCCGAACGACTAGCGGGGGGGCTTGGACCGGGGAGCTGTTTTTT. The full variable domain, its missing parts supplied by reference TRBV2 and TRBJ2-2, is EPEVTQTPSHQVTQMGQEVILRCVPISNHLYFYWYRQILGQKVEFLVSFYNNEISEKSEIFDDQFSVERPDGSNFTLKIRSTKLEDSAMYFCATPRTTSGGAWTGELFFGEGSRLTVL.

The chain is built from TRBV6-2 or TRBV6-3 and TRBJ2-1, with 7 bases that match TRBD2. The germline V gene has CDR1 MNHEY and CDR2 SVGEGT. The CDR3 runs 14 residues. Trimming at V came to 2 bases and at J to 12 bases, leaving 10 bases not matched to a gene. CDR3 sequence (DNA): TGTGCCAGCAGTTACGTTAATTTAGCGGGCGGGCAGTTCTTC. The encoded protein is CASSYVNLAGGQFF.

This chain links TRBV29-1 with TRBJ1-1, with D possibly TRBD1 on 5 matching bases. CDR3 size: 15 residues. Germline CDR1 reads SQVTM; CDR2 reads ANQGSEA. The V gene lost 7 bases and the J gene lost 7 bases, with 25 bases spanning the gap. CDR3 residues: CSGGGTRRKKNEAFF. In nucleotides, the CDR3 is TGCAGCGGGGGGGGTACCAGGCGGAAGAAAAATGAAGCTTTCTTT.